This entry concerns a single T cell receptor (beta chain). Antigen specificity is unknown. This entry belongs to a study of cytomegalovirus exposure and HLA in healthy donors. Looking at the study overall: The 95 to 150 validation repertoires and the approximately 630 first-cohort repertoires shared a platform, a later analysis reported.

Only in-frame clones appear in the TCRdb table, and some are missing; sequencing was by immunoSEQ multiplex PCR. The table shows under 250,000 clones, with less than 85% occurring only once. From the 120-subject validation cohort, which was separate from the roughly 690-subject first cohort, the donors were drawn. Findings and caveats of the study: The TCR clusters that emerged in the first cohort tended, a later analysis found, to co-occur in the approximately 130 validation repertoires.

The sample was PBMCs. This sequence was found in a woman aged 18-35 years in good health and CMV-seronegative.

CDR3 in amino acids: CASSVGGQGFVNEQFF. In DNA form, the CDR3 reads TGTGCCAGCAGCGTAGGGGGACAGGGATTCGTCAATGAGCAGTTCTTC. The chain links TRBV9 to TRBJ2-1; 9 positions match TRBD1. The V segment lost 0 bases and the J segment 6 bases; nucleotides outside the gene matches: 7. This CDR3 has 16 residues. Germline-derived CDR1 and CDR2 are SGDLS and YYNGEE.